This is a list of T cell receptor beta chains from one sample in a study of shared clonotypes between healthy human individuals. Only in-frame clones appear in the TCRdb table, and some are missing; sequencing was by immunoSEQ multiplex PCR. Of about 2 million clones in the sample, around 96% were seen once. The sequencing input was naive CD8+ T cells sorted from blood. These receptors were obtained from a man younger than 30 in good health. CDR3s include the opening cysteine and the closing phenylalanine or tryptophan. The D gene is left open where the match is weak. Expanded clones get a size class; other rows say once, few or many, or leave the size out.

TRBV7-7	NA	TRBJ2-1	NA	CASSLARGAVEQFF	TGTGCTAGCAGCTTAGCGCGAGGAGCGGTTGAGCAGTTCTTC
TRBV9	NA	TRBJ1-1	once	CASSVEPGEPEAFF	TGTGCCAGCAGCGTAGAACCAGGGGAGCCTGAAGCTTTCTTT
TRBV7-9	NA	TRBJ1-6	NA	CASSSGQGDSPLHF	TGTGCCAGCAGCTCGGGGCAGGGTGATTCACCCCTCCACTTT
TRBV4-1	NA	TRBJ2-7	NA	CASSQFSAYEQYF	TGCGCCAGCAGCCAATTTTCGGCCTACGAGCAGTACTTC
TRBV2	TRBD1	TRBJ2-3	NA	CASGADRGLTDTQYF	TGTGCCAGCGGAGCAGACAGGGGGCTCACAGATACGCAGTATTTT
TRBV15	NA	TRBJ2-3	once	CATSRGGDTQYF	TGTGCCACCAGCAGAGGTGGGGATACGCAGTATTTT
TRBV7-8	TRBD1	TRBJ2-7	once	CASSLTGTGGMYEQYF	TGTGCCAGCAGCTTAACCGGGACAGGGGGCATGTACGAGCAGTACTTC
TRBV15	TRBD1	TRBJ1-4	NA	CATSRVGTGANEKLFF	TGTGCCACCAGCAGAGTTGGTACAGGGGCTAATGAAAAACTGTTTTTT
TRBV7-9	NA	TRBJ2-5	once	CASSLLRGPQETQYF	TGTGCCAGCAGCTTATTGCGGGGGCCCCAAGAGACCCAGTACTTC
TRBV27	NA	TRBJ2-7	NA	CASSHQTGYEQYF	TGTGCCAGCAGTCACCAAACAGGGTACGAGCAGTACTTC
TRBV6-5	NA	TRBJ2-7	few	CASSYSNSYEQYF	TGTGCCAGCAGTTACTCGAACAGCTACGAGCAGTACTTC
TRBV4-1	TRBD2	TRBJ2-7	NA	CASSQDSGTSGTYEQYF	TGCGCCAGCAGCCAGGACTCTGGGACTAGCGGCACCTACGAGCAGTACTTC
TRBV7-9	NA	TRBJ1-1	NA	CASSHPGSEAFF	TGTGCCAGCAGCCACCCCGGGAGTGAAGCTTTCTTT
TRBV4-1	NA	TRBJ2-7	NA	CASSHILNGEQYF	TGCGCCAGCAGCCATATCTTGAATGGGGAGCAGTACTTC
TRBV30	NA	TRBJ1-4	NA	CAWSVGWEGDEKLFF	TGTGCCTGGAGTGTAGGTTGGGAGGGAGATGAAAAACTGTTTTTT
TRBV6-1	NA	TRBJ2-7	NA	CASSEDGSYEQYF	TGTGCCAGCAGTGAGGACGGGTCCTACGAGCAGTACTTC
TRBV23-1	NA	TRBJ2-5	once	CASRQGGNQETQYF	TGCGCCAGCAGACAGGGGGGGAATCAAGAGACCCAGTACTTC